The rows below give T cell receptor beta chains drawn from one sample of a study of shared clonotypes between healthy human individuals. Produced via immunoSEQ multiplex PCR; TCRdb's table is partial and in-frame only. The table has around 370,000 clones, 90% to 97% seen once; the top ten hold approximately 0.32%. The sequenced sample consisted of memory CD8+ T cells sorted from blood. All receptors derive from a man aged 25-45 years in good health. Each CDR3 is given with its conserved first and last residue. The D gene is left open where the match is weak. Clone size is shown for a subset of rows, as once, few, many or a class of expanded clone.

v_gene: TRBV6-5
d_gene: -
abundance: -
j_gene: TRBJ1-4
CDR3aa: CASRVDLWEEKLFF
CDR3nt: TGTGCCAGCAGGGTCGACCTCTGGGAAGAAAAACTGTTTTTT

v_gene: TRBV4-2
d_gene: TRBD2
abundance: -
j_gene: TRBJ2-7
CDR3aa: CASSPKTVWREVREQYF
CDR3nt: TGTGCCAGCAGTCCCAAAACCGTCTGGCGGGAGGTGCGGGAGCAGTACTTC

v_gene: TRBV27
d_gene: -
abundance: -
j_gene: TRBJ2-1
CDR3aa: CASSFGIYNEQFF
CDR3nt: TGTGCCAGCAGTTTTGGTATCTACAATGAGCAGTTCTTC

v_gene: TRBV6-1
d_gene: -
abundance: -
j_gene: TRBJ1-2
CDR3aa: CASIGGYTF
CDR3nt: TGTGCCAGCATCGGTGGCTACACCTTC

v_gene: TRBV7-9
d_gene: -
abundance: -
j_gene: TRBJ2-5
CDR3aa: CASSWEAGETQYF
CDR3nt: TGTGCCAGCAGCTGGGAAGCGGGAGAGACCCAGTACTTC

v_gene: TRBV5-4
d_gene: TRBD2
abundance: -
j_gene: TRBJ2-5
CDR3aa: CASSLIGGRGETQYF
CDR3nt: TGTGCCAGCAGCTTGATTGGCGGGAGGGGGGAGACCCAGTACTTC

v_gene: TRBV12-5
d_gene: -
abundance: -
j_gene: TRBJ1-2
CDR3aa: CASGPGAYGYTF
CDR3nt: TGTGCTAGTGGTCCGGGGGCCTATGGCTACACCTTC

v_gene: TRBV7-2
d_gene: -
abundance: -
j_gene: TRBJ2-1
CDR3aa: CASSLVFASDLGNEQFF
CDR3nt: TGTGCCAGCAGCTTAGTTTTTGCTAGCGATTTGGGCAATGAGCAGTTCTTC

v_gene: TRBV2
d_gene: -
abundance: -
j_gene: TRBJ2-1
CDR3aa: CASSARNEQFF
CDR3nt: TGTGCCAGCAGTGCTAGGAATGAGCAGTTCTTC

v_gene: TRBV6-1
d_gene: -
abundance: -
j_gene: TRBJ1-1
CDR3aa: CASSERGRGTEAFF
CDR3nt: TGTGCCAGCAGTGAAAGGGGTAGGGGCACTGAAGCTTTCTTT

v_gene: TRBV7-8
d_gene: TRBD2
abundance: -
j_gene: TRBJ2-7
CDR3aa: CASSFHLAAYEQYF
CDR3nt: TGTGCCAGCAGCTTTCACCTAGCGGCCTACGAGCAGTACTTC

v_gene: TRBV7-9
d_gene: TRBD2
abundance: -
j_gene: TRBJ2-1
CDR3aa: CASRRGLAGEAYNEQFF
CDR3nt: TGTGCCAGCAGAAGGGGACTAGCGGGAGAGGCCTACAATGAGCAGTTCTTC

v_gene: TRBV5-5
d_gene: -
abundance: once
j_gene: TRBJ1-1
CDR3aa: CASSLSGRNTEAFF
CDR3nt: TGTGCCAGCAGCTTGTCAGGGAGGAACACTGAAGCTTTCTTT

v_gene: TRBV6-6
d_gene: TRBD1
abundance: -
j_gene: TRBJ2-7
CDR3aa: CASSYSGTGYAYEQYF
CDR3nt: TGTGCCAGCAGTTACTCGGGGACAGGCTACGCCTACGAGCAGTACTTC

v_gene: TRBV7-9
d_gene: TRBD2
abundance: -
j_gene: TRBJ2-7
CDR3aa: CASSLGPGLAVYEQYF
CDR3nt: TGTGCCAGCAGCTTAGGGCCGGGACTAGCAGTCTACGAGCAGTACTTC

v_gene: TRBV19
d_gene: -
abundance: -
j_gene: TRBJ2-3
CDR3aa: CASSIGGDTQYF
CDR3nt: TGTGCCAGTAGTATAGGCGGAGATACGCAGTATTTT

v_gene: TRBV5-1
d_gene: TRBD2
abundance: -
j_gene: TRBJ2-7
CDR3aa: CASANPWTSGPYEQYF
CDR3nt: TGCGCCAGCGCCAATCCCTGGACTAGCGGTCCCTACGAGCAGTACTTC

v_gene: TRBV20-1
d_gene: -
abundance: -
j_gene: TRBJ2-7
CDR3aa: CSPAGGQYF
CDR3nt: TGCAGTCCCGCCGGGGGGCAGTACTTC

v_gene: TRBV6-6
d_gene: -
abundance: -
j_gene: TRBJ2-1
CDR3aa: CASSYWAGSSEQFF
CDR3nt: TGTGCCAGCAGTTATTGGGCGGGATCAAGTGAGCAGTTCTTC

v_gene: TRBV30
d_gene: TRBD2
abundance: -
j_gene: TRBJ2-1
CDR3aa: CAWTWLAGNEQFF
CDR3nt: TGTGCCTGGACGTGGCTAGCGGGCAATGAGCAGTTCTTC

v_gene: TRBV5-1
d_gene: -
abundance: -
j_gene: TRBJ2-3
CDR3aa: CASSLNTDTQYF
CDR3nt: TGCGCCAGCAGCTTGAACACAGATACGCAGTATTTT

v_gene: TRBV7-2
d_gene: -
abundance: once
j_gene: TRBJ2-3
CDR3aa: CASSLEGLKRTQYF
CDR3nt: TGTGCCAGCAGCTTAGAGGGTCTAAAGCGGACGCAGTATTTT

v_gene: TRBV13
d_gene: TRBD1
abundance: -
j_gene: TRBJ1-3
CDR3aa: CASSLGGTGGSGNTIYF
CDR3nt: TGTGCCAGCAGCTTAGGCGGGACAGGGGGCTCTGGAAACACCATATATTTT

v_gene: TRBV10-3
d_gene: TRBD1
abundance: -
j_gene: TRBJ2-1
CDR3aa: CATLQGANEQFF
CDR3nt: TGTGCCACCCTCCAGGGGGCCAATGAGCAGTTCTTC

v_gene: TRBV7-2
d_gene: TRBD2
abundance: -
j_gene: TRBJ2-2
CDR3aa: CASSPGLVGELFF
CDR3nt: TGTGCCAGCAGCCCGGGACTAGTGGGGGAGCTGTTTTTT

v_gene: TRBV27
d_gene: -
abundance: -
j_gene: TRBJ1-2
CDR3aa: CASSLSPDYGYTF
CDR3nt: TGTGCCAGCAGTTTATCGCCAGACTATGGCTACACCTTC

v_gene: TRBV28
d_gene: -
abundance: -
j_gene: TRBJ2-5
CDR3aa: CASSFQIQETQYF
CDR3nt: TGTGCCAGCAGTTTTCAGATCCAAGAGACCCAGTACTTC

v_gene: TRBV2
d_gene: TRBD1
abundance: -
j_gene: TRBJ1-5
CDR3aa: CASSLRGTGGFSNQPQHF
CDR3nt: TGTGCCAGCAGCCTAAGGGGGACAGGGGGCTTCAGCAATCAGCCCCAGCATTTT

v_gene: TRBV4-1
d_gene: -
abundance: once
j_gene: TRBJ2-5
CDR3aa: CASSQDPVASQETQYF
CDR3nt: TGCGCCAGCAGCCAAGACCCCGTAGCCTCACAAGAGACCCAGTACTTC

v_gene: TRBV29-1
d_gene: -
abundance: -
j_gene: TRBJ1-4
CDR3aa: CSVGLDSFNEKLFF
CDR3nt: TGCAGCGTTGGCCTTGACAGCTTCAATGAAAAACTGTTTTTT

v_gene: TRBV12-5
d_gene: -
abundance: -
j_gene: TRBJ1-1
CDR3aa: CASGSVQGRDTEAFF
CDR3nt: TGTGCTAGTGGTTCAGTACAGGGTCGGGACACTGAAGCTTTCTTT

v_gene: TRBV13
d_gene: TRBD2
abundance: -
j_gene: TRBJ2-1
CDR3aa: CASSPRRESFYNEQFF
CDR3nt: TGTGCCAGCAGCCCCCGGCGGGAGTCGTTCTACAATGAGCAGTTCTTC

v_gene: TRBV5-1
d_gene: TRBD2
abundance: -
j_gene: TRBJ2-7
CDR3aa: CASSFVSGRGEQYF
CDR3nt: TGCGCCAGCAGCTTTGTGAGCGGGAGAGGGGAGCAGTACTTC

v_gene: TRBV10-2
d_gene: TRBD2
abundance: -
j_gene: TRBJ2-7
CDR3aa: CASSSGRFYEQYF
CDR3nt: TGCGCCAGCAGTAGCGGGAGATTCTACGAGCAGTACTTC

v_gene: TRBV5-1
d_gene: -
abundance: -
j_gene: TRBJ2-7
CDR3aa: CASSLGNGPYEQYF
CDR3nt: TGCGCCAGCAGCTTGGGTAACGGTCCCTACGAGCAGTACTTC

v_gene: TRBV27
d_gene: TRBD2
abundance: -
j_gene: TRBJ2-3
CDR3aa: CASSPGVAGVITDTQYF
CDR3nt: TGTGCCAGCAGTCCTGGGGTAGCGGGAGTAATAACAGATACGCAGTATTTT

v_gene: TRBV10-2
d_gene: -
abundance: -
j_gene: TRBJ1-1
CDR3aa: CASSEGGTEAFF
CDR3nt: TGCGCCAGCAGTGAAGGGGGCACTGAAGCTTTCTTT

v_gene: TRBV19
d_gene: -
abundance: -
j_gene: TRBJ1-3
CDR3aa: CASSIGGRSGNTIYF
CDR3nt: TGTGCCAGTAGTATTGGGGGTCGCTCTGGAAACACCATATATTTT

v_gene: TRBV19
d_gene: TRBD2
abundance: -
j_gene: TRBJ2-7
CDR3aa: CASKQGTSGSEQYF
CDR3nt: TGTGCCAGTAAACAGGGGACTAGCGGGAGCGAGCAGTACTTC

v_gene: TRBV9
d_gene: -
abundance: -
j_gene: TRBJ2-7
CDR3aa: CASSSQGTSYEQYF
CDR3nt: TGTGCCAGCAGCTCGCAGGGGACCTCCTACGAGCAGTACTTC

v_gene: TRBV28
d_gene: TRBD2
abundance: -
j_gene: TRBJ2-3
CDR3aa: CASSLRLAGPTDTQYF
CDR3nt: TGTGCCAGCAGTTTACGACTAGCGGGTCCCACAGATACGCAGTATTTT